Listed here is a single T cell receptor (beta chain). This clone was seen once. The clone's antigen remains unknown. No clone much larger than this one lies a single base away; base qualities are absent. Taken from the germline V gene, the CDR1 and CDR2 loops are MGHRA and YSYEKL. V is reduced by 0 bases and J by 4 bases, leaving a spacing of 12 bases between them. The CDR3, from cysteine to phenylalanine, totals 15 residues. CDR3 DNA only is kept here, 45 bases in frame from base 1. Preparation of the library involved the immunoSEQ multiplex PCR assay. In its TCRdb copy, this immuneACCESS table keeps in-frame sequences only and misses some clones. Where compared with another copy, unresolved V genes explain less than half of these, and the others have no known cause. This sample is represented by about 100,000 clones; around 93% of them were singletons. The top ten hold about 0.9% of the sample. This sample is drawn from a study of T cell changes during pregnancy in multiple sclerosis (dated by TCRdb to the late 2010s). For the wider study: Changes in the T cell repertoire over the course of pregnancy were examined in this study in women with multiple sclerosis.

The TCR was taken from a female donor with multiple sclerosis, enrolled in a pregnancy study. Here the chain combines TRBV4-1 and TRBJ1-2; matching of 5 bases hints at TRBD1 as the D gene. Source: peripheral blood, taken before pregnancy. The DNA is TGCGCCAGCAGCCAAGATGGAAGACAGCTCTATGGCTACACCTTC. Protein translation: CASSQDGRQLYGYTF.